This T cell receptor (beta chain) was sequenced for a study of shared clonotypes between healthy human individuals. Study-wide context: CD4 naive cells filled three plates per donor, CD4 memory three, CD8 naive two and CD8 memory one.

Between the trimmed V and J ends, which lost 0 bases and 1 base, there was a span of 9 bases. The germline V gene has CDR1 SGHRS and CDR2 YFSETQ. The CDR3 runs to 15 residues. As concerns this clone: What it binds is not known. This same CDR3 is encoded by further DNA sequences in the sample.

Study-level results: Naive subsets generally had larger estimated richness than memory subsets. Unshared clonotypes carried lower generation probabilities than those common to all four donors.

CD45RO negativity and positive selection for CCR7 defined naive CD8 cells, a population that excluded terminally differentiated effector memory CD45RA+ cells. Assay: immunoSEQ multiplex PCR; the TCRdb copy retains only in-frame clones and omits some. Of nearly 2 million clones in the sample, about 95% were seen once. The chain carries TRBV5-1 and TRBJ2-3; tentatively, D is TRBD2 (5 bases). The clonotype was recovered from a young man in good health. The sequenced sample was naive CD8+ T cells sorted from blood. CDR3 bases: TGCGCCAGCAGCTTGGCCGAGGGAGGCACAGATACGCAGTATTTT. Translating gives CASSLAEGGTDTQYF.